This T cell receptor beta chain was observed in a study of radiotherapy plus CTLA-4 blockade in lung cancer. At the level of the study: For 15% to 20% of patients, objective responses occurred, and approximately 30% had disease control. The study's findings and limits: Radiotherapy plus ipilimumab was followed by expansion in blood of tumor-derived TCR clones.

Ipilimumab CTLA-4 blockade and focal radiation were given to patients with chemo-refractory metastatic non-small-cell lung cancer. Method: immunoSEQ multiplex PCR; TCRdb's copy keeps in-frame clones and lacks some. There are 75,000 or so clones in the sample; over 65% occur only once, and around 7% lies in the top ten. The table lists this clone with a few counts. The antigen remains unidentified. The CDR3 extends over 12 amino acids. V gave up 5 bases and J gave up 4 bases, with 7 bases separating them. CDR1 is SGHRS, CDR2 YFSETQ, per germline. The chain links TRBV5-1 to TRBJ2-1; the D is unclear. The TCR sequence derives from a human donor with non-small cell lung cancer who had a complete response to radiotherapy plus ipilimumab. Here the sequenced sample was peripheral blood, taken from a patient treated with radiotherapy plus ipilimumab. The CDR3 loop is CASRGEYNEQFF. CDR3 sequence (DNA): TGCGCCAGCAGAGGAGAGTACAATGAGCAGTTCTTC.